This T cell receptor beta chain comes out of a study of T-cell memory formation after mild COVID-19. The wider study: Largely donor-specific TCR clusters were found.

Germline CDR1 and CDR2: SGDLS and YYNGEE. V lost 4 bases to trimming and J lost 14 bases, with 15 bases between them. The CDR3 runs 11 residues. This clonotype showed up just once. Its target is unknown. The authors produced TCR alpha and TCR beta cDNA libraries with sample barcodes and UMIs by 5'RACE using constant-segment primers. TCRdb independently ran MiXCR on the 5' RACE reads; one entry per CDR3 protein. This table holds hundreds of thousands of distinct CDR3 sequences, about 20% found once. The study, taken as a whole, reports: Day 15 to 85 contracting clones showed balanced CD4/CD8; later expanders leaned CD4+. There were some responding clones in pre-infection memory, which suggested that cross-reactive memory had joined.

The specimen was PBMCs or a T cell subset sorted from them (not recorded which). V usage is TRBV9 and J usage is TRBJ2-5; D ambiguous. This TCR was sampled from an adult woman who had mild COVID-19 (a few samples of this study predate the infection). Cell type and time point are not known. CDR3 DNA: TGTGCCAGCAGCCCTACTCAGCCGGTCTACTTC. As protein: CASSPTQPVYF.